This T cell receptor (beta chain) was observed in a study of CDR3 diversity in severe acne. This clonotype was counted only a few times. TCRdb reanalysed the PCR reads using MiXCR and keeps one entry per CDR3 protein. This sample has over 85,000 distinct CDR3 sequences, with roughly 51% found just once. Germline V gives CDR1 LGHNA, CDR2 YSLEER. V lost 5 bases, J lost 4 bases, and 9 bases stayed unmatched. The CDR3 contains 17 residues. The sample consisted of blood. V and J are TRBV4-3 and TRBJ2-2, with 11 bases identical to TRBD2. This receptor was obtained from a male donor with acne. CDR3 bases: TGCGCCAGCAGCTATAGTATAGCGGGAGGGGTCACCGGGGAGCTGTTTTTT. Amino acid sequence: CASSYSIAGGVTGELFF.